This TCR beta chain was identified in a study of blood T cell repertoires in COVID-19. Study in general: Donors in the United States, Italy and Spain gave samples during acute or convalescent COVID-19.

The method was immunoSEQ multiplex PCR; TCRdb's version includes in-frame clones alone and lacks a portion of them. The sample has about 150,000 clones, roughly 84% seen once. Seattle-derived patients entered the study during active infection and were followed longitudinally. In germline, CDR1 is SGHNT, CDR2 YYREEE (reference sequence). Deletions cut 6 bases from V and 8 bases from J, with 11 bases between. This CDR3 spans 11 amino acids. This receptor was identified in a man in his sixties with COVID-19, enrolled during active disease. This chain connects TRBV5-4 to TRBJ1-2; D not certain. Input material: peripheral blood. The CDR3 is CASIGFYGYTF. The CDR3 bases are TGTGCCAGCATCGGGTTTTACGGCTACACCTTC.